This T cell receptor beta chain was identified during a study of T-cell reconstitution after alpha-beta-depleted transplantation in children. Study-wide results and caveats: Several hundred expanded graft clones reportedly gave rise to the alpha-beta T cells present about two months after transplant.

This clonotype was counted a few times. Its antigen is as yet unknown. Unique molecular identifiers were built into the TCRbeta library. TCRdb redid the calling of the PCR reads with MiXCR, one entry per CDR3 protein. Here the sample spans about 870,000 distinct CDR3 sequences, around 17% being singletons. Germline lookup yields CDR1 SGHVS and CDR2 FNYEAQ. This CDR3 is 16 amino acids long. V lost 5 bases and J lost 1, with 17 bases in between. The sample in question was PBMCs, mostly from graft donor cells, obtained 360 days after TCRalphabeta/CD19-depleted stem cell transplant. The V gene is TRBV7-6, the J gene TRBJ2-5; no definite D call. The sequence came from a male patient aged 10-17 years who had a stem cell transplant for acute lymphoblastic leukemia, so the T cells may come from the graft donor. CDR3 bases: TGTGCCAGCAGCCGAAAGGGTACGGGTCCCCAAGAGACCCAGTACTTC. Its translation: CASSRKGTGPQETQYF.